This passage covers 20 T cell receptor beta chains from one sample sequenced in a study of CD8 T cells in Susac syndrome. The RNA input was roughly 0.45 to 1 ug, and it was reverse transcribed with random hexamers. Using its own MiXCR run on the immunoSEQ multiplex PCR reads, TCRdb lists one record per CDR3 protein. The sample comprises under 200,000 distinct CDR3 sequences, approximately 94% of which are singletons, and roughly 0.093% rests with the top ten. Sequenced: CD4+ T cells from PBMCs. These receptors were obtained from a human donor with Susac syndrome.

The chain combines TRBV11-2 with TRBJ2-4; no definite D call. CDR1 and CDR2 (germline): SGHAT, FQNNGV. V was cut by 5 bases and J by 3 bases, with 11 bases left in between. The CDR3 extends over 14 amino acids. The CDR3 here is CASSPLRLKNIQYF. The DNA for the CDR3 is TGTGCCAGCAGCCCCCTAAGACTCAAAAACATTCAGTACTTC.

V and J are TRBV6-2 or TRBV6-3 and TRBJ2-7; D is tentatively TRBD1 or TRBD2 (5 bases each). Trimming pared 2 bases from V and 3 bases from J, leaving 14 bases between. CDR1 is MNHEY and CDR2 is SVGEGT in the germline V gene. The CDR3 runs 15 residues. CDR3 in DNA: TGTGCCAGCAGTTACAGAGGGGACCCCTACTACGAGCAGTACTTC. This gives the protein CASSYRGDPYYEQYF.

V and J are TRBV5-1 and TRBJ2-5; 8 positions agree with TRBD2. Germline values: CDR1 SGHRS, CDR2 YFSETQ. Trimming cost V 4 bases and J 5 bases; bases outside gene matches: 10. The CDR3 extends over 15 amino acids. The CDR3, as DNA: TGCGCCAGCAGCCCCCCCGGGGGGGCCGGGGAGACCCAGTACTTC. This encodes CASSPPGGAGETQYF. Variable domain in full (rest from reference TRBV5-1 and TRBJ2-5): KAGVTQTPRYLIKTRGQQVTLSCSPISGHRSVSWYQQTPGQGLQFLFEYFSETQRNKGNFPGRFSGRQFSNSRSEMNVSTLELGDSALYLCASSPPGGAGETQYFGPGTRLLVL.

The chain is built from TRBV18 and TRBJ1-5; 7 bases map to TRBD1. The CDR3 runs 15 residues. The ends lost 2 bases at V and 2 bases at J; junction bases unmatched: 3. CDR1 and CDR2 from the germline V gene are KGHSH and LQKENI. DNA of the CDR3: TGTGCCAGCTCACCAACAGGGGATCGCAATCAGCCCCAGCATTTT. It codes for CASSPTGDRNQPQHF.

The rearrangement links TRBV3-1 to TRBJ2-1; D is unclear. Trimming cost V 4 bases and J 10 bases, with 11 bases left between them. This CDR3 region has 12 residues. CDR1 LGHDT and CDR2 YNNKEL come from the germline V gene (reference sequence). The CDR3 sequence: CASSPLFGEQFF. The CDR3 coding sequence is TGTGCCAGCAGCCCCCTATTCGGGGAGCAGTTCTTC.

The chain recombines TRBV4-1 with TRBJ1-2; possible D gene TRBD1, 6 bases. CDR1 and CDR2 (germline): MGHRA, YSYEKL. Trimming removed 1 base from V and 4 bases from J, with 19 bases in between. The CDR3 covers 17 residues. The CDR3: CASSQAPSETGIYGYTF. In DNA, the CDR3 is TGCGCCAGCAGCCAAGCCCCTTCTGAGACAGGAATCTATGGCTACACCTTC.

The chain has TRBV7-6 and TRBJ2-1; 11 positions match TRBD2. V lost 1 base, J lost 13 bases, and 9 bases stayed unmatched. Germline loops: CDR1 SGHVS, CDR2 FNYEAQ. This CDR3 is 15 amino acids long. This chain's CDR3 is CASSLVVAGGYSQFF. The CDR3 region has the DNA TGTGCCAGCAGCTTAGTAGTAGCGGGGGGGTATTCCCAGTTCTTC.

The chain recombines TRBV29-1 with TRBJ1-4; TRBD1 agrees at 9 bases. The ends lost 6 bases at V and 7 bases at J; junction bases unmatched: 9. In germline, CDR1 is SQVTM, CDR2 ANQGSEA. The CDR3 runs to 14 residues. CDR3 sequence reads: CSVRSDRGPEKLFF. The CDR3 DNA reads TGCAGCGTCCGCTCGGACAGGGGTCCTGAAAAACTGTTTTTT. Full variable domain (rest looked up from reference TRBV29-1 and TRBJ1-4): SAVISQKPSRDICQRGTSLTIQCQVDSQVTMMFWYRQQPGQSLTLIATANQGSEATYESGFVIDKFPISRPNLTFSTLTVSNMSPEDSSIYLCSVRSDRGPEKLFFGSGTQLSVL.

The chain is built from TRBV7-3 and TRBJ1-1; 9 bases match TRBD1. The V gene's germline CDR1 is SGHTA and CDR2 FQGTGA. Trimming cost V 5 bases and J 5 bases; bases outside gene matches: 9. The CDR3 has 15 residues. CDR3 coding DNA: TGTGCCAGCAGCGACAACAGGGGGCTGGGGACTGAAGCTTTCTTT. Translating gives CASSDNRGLGTEAFF.

The chain combines TRBV29-1 with TRBJ1-2; TRBD1 might be the D (5 bases). The CDR3 length is 12 residues. V lost 4 bases to trimming and J lost 0 bases, with 6 bases between them. CDR1 and CDR2 from the germline V gene are SQVTM and ANQGSEA. The CDR3 reads CSVGGANYGYTF. CDR3 sequence (DNA): TGCAGCGTTGGAGGGGCTAACTATGGCTACACCTTC.

This rearrangement joins TRBV13 to TRBJ2-3, with 9 bases fitting TRBD2. The CDR3 spans 15 residues. Unmatched junction bases numbered 3, after V lost 3 bases and J lost 2 bases. The germline gives CDR1 PRHDT, CDR2 FYEKMQ (reference sequence). Here the CDR3 DNA reads TGTGCCAGCAGCTTGGGCGGGAGGGCCACAGATACGCAGTATTTT. Amino acids: CASSLGGRATDTQYF.

The genes are TRBV3-1 and TRBJ2-2, with D perhaps matching TRBD2 (6 bases). This CDR3 spans 15 amino acids. Germline V gene data show CDR1 as LGHDT and CDR2 as YNNKEL (reference sequence). Trimming removed 7 bases at V and 0 bases at J, with 12 bases between. In DNA, the CDR3 is TGTGCCAGCACCTTTGGGGGGTCGAACACCGGGGAGCTGTTTTTT. Its translation: CASTFGGSNTGELFF.

This clonotype was observed once. The chain is built from TRBV4-1 and TRBJ1-6; D gene ambiguous. The germline gives CDR1 MGHRA, CDR2 YSYEKL. The CDR3 runs to 13 residues. With 1 base removed from V and 7 bases from J, the gap between germline ends came to 5 bases. This CDR3 is CASSQGINSPLHF. The DNA for the CDR3 is TGCGCCAGCAGCCAAGGGATCAATTCACCCCTCCACTTT.

The rearrangement joins TRBV30 to TRBJ1-1, with D maybe TRBD1 (6 bases). This CDR3 is built from 13 residues. CDR1 is GTSNPN, CDR2 SVGIG, per germline (reference sequence). Trimming shortened V by 2 bases and J by 2 bases, and 9 bases separated the two germline ends. CDR3 coding DNA: TGTGCCTGGAGTTGGACAGCAAACACTGAAGCTTTCTTT. It encodes CAWSWTANTEAFF.

CDR3 coding DNA: TGTGCCAGCAGCCAGTTTGACAGCTCCTACGAGCAGTACTTC. Its translation: CASSQFDSSYEQYF. V usage is TRBV4-2 and J usage is TRBJ2-7, with a weak D call TRBD1 (5 bases). CDR1 and CDR2 (germline): LGHNA, YNFKEQ. Trimming took 3 bases from V and 0 from J, leaving 9 bases between them. CDR3 size: 14 residues.

This chain connects TRBV6-5 to TRBJ2-5; 9 nucleotides line up with TRBD1. The CDR3 runs 15 residues. J was trimmed by 2 bases and V by 5 bases; bases with no gene match: 6. Germline values: CDR1 MNHEY, CDR2 SVGAGI. Here the CDR3 reads CASSGTGGPQETQYF. DNA for the CDR3: TGTGCCAGCAGTGGCACAGGGGGCCCTCAAGAGACCCAGTACTTC.

This sequence joins TRBV20-1 and TRBJ2-7; 11 nucleotides line up with TRBD1. Germline V gene sequence: CDR1 DFQATT, CDR2 SNEGSKA (reference sequence). CDR3 length: 14 amino acids. V lost 6 bases, J lost 3 bases, and 7 bases stayed unmatched. CDR3 sequence (DNA): TGCAGTGCCCCCGGACAGGGGGCGAACTACGAGCAGTACTTC. Its protein product is CSAPGQGANYEQYF.

This chain uses TRBV20-1 with TRBJ1-1; D gene ambiguous. V lost 0 bases and J 4 bases, leaving 9 bases between the germline ends. Germline V gene sequence: CDR1 DFQATT, CDR2 SNEGSKA (reference sequence). The CDR3 runs to 13 residues. The CDR3: CSARENSLTEAFF. The CDR3 nucleotides are TGCAGTGCTAGAGAGAATTCCCTCACTGAAGCTTTCTTT.

Regarding this clonotype: This likely comes from a read error, as the CDR3 has no conserved phenylalanine or tryptophan at its end. This rearrangement joins TRBV30 to TRBJ1-1; D remains unclear. V lost 0 bases and J 5 bases, leaving 7 bases between the germline ends. CDR1 is GTSNPN and CDR2 is SVGIG in the germline V gene (reference sequence). This CDR3 region has 12 residues. The CDR3 DNA follows: TGTGCCTGGAGTGTAAGCCTTACTGAAGCTTTCGTT. Encoded protein: CAWSVSLTEAFV.

The chain links TRBV12-3 or TRBV12-4 to TRBJ1-3; no firm D call. Trimming took 2 bases from V and 8 from J, leaving 7 bases between them. The CDR3 spans 12 residues. The CDR3 spells CASSLWLDTIYF. The CDR3 coding sequence is TGTGCCAGCAGTTTATGGCTGGACACCATATATTTT.